This T cell receptor (beta chain) stems from a study of T cells in Graves' hyperthyroidism and ophthalmopathy (dated 2019 in TCRdb). With respect to the entire study: Peripheral blood was sampled at the time of initial diagnosis, prior to any treatment. A discovery cohort of roughly 100 patients, roughly 40 with Graves' ophthalmopathy and 55 to 60 with stable Graves' hyperthyroidism, was used to find distinguishing TCR V-J signatures. An independent validation cohort of fewer than 20 hyperthyroidism patients and about 15 patients who later progressed to ophthalmopathy tested prospective prediction of ophthalmopathy. The 100 or so discovery patients were divided at random into training and test sets in a 7:3 ratio. In several Graves' hyperthyroidism patients, the study also compared T-cell repertoires from thyroid tissue with T-cell repertoires from blood. After blood sampling, hyperthyroidism patients were treated with methimazole at a starting dose of 30 mg daily, and ophthalmopathy patients were treated with high-dose intravenous methylprednisolone. According to the paper, TCR Vbeta CDR3 sequencing was carried out on 135 peripheral blood samples, which came from more than 40 ophthalmopathy, 80 or so hyperthyroidism and roughly 17 progressor patients. The paper's findings and limits, for the study overall: Most expanded thyroid clonotypes (frequency above 0.001) were also found in blood, which suggests that blood repertoires may mirror thyroid immune responses. No statistical method was used to fix the sample size in advance, and group allocation was not hidden from the investigators. In cross-validation, a model built on a 13 V-J signature told ophthalmopathy apart from stable hyperthyroidism with under 90% sensitivity and around 83% specificity, and in testing the same model reached 80%/75%. During validation, the model predicted progression to ophthalmopathy a median of approximately 7 months ahead of onset, with more than 55% sensitivity and 72% to 80% specificity.

In the ophthalmopathy patients, disease was moderately to severely active, with a Clinical Activity Score of 3 or more, a NOSPECS grade of 4 or more, and a duration of less than 3 months. The study excluded patients with uncontrolled infections, other autoimmune diseases, pregnancy or lactation. Diagnoses were based on clinical symptoms, serum thyroxine and TRAb, thyroid ultrasound and orbital computed tomography. PBMCs were separated from under 12 ml of fresh peripheral blood using Ficoll-Paque density gradient centrifugation. Trizol reagent was used to extract total RNA, and RNA quality was then checked on an Agilent 2100 Bioanalyzer. The TCR beta CDR3 regions were amplified from the RNA transcripts. The first round of RT-PCR for the TCR CDR3 was performed with the HTBI primer set and the Qiagen OneStep RT-PCR kit. The libraries were constructed in a second round of multiplex PCR and then size-selected and purified. Libraries were sequenced paired-end with 100 bp reads on an Illumina HiSeq2000. The paper's processing steps were these. SOAPnuke was used to process the raw data, removing reads that contained adapters or uncalled bases, had a mean Phred below 15, or lacked an exact match to the constant primer or identifier. High-quality paired reads were merged using COPE v1.2.5, and each unique nucleotide sequence was defined as a clonotype. MiTCR v1.1 was used to align the clonotypes against IMGT TRBV, TRBD and TRBJ reference segments. Analysis was restricted to V-J combinations with a frequency above 0.0001, which covered roughly 99% of repertoires. The TCS score was defined as the ratio of F50 (clonal expansion) to E x V (chaos), calculated using BLOSUM62-based TCRdist between CDR3 peptides within each V-J. Welch's t-statistics and random forest reduced 514 V-J features to fewer than 15, which were used in a naive Bayes classifier (R e1071). In TCRdb, the public reads were trimmed at Q25 with fastp and aligned with MiXCR, with productive beta chains retained. Each entry is one CDR3 protein sequence, shown with its most common DNA and genes. The V and J calls and clone size come from TCRdb's table, not from the authors' own analysis. This sample lists around 350,000 distinct CDR3 sequences; approximately 14% were detected once. The biggest ten clones account for roughly 21% of the sample.

In its sample, this clonotype was seen many times. What antigen it recognizes has not been identified. Per-base quality was not reported, and no clone a single base away is much larger than it. In the germline V gene, CDR1 corresponds to SQVTM and CDR2 to ANQGSEA. The CDR3, from cysteine to phenylalanine, totals 12 residues. Of all the DNA, just the CDR3 is kept, 36 bases in frame from base 1. V loses 5 bases, J loses 0 bases, and the germline ends lie 8 bases apart. This TCR derives from a woman aged 30 to 39 with Graves' ophthalmopathy. The sample taken for sequencing was blood. The chain was built from TRBV29-1 and TRBJ2-7, and TRBD1 may be the D gene, going by 6 matching bases. The DNA sequence reads TGCAGCGTTCGGGACAACTCCTACGAGCAGTACTTC. Its coded protein is CSVRDNSYEQYF.